This T cell receptor beta chain comes out of a study of blood T cell repertoires in COVID-19. Germline CDR1 reads SQVTM; CDR2 reads ANQGSEA. Trimming shortened V by 0 bases and J by 7 bases, and 15 bases separated the two germline ends. This CDR3 is built from 14 residues. Authors' data handling: The assay estimated nucleated cells by amplifying reference gene primers. Profiling relied on immunoSEQ multiplex PCR, and the TCRdb table lists in-frame clones only, not all of them. V and J calls plus clone size are reproduced from that table; the DNA served to infer D and trimming. The sample has some 150,000 clones, roughly 80% seen once.

The genes are TRBV29-1 and TRBJ1-2; D gene uncertain. Sequenced input: peripheral blood. This TCR came from a woman aged 55 to 70 with acute or convalescent COVID-19. The CDR3 DNA follows: TGCAGCGTTGAAGATTGGCAGGATATCGGTGGCTACACCTTC. Encoded protein: CSVEDWQDIGGYTF. Full variable domain (remainder filled in from reference TRBV29-1 and TRBJ1-2): SAVISQKPSRDICQRGTSLTIQCQVDSQVTMMFWYRQQPGQSLTLIATANQGSEATYESGFVIDKFPISRPNLTFSTLTVSNMSPEDSSIYLCSVEDWQDIGGYTFGSGTRLTVV.